A single sample is the source of the 11 T cell receptor beta chains below, sequenced in a study of blood T cells in healthy people across ages. The use of a sample-barcoded 5' primer and a J-beta primer mix characterized a second PCR of roughly 6 to 11 cycles. TCRdb re-analysed the 5' RACE reads in MiXCR, keeping a single row per CDR3 protein. The sample has over 950,000 distinct CDR3 sequences; just over 50% are singletons. Sequenced input: blood. The receptors shown here come from an older woman in good health.

This chain uses TRBV5-1 with TRBJ2-2; D is possibly TRBD1 (6 bases). V gave up 4 bases and J gave up 4 bases, with 20 bases separating them. The germline gives CDR1 SGHRS, CDR2 YFSETQ. CDR3 size: 17 residues. The CDR3 reads CASSGAKIGQPTGELFF. DNA of the CDR3: TGCGCCAGCAGCGGAGCCAAAATTGGACAGCCCACCGGGGAGCTGTTTTTT.

This sequence joins TRBV4-1 and TRBJ2-7; tentatively, D is TRBD2 (7 bases). This CDR3 contains 17 residues. The germline gives CDR1 MGHRA, CDR2 YSYEKL. V lost 4 bases, J lost 5 bases, and 24 bases lay in between. CDR3 sequence reads: CASSPEPTSLRGNEQYF. CDR3 DNA: TGCGCCAGCAGCCCTGAGCCGACTAGCCTAAGGGGGAACGAGCAGTACTTC.

The V gene is TRBV20-1, the J gene TRBJ2-3, with 10 bases lining up with TRBD2. This CDR3 has 17 residues. The V segment lost 3 bases and the J segment 8 bases; nucleotides outside the gene matches: 17. The germline V gene encodes CDR1 DFQATT and CDR2 SNEGSKA (reference sequence). CDR3 in amino acids: CSARGAAGLAFGGTQYF. The CDR3 DNA sequence: TGCAGTGCTAGGGGGGCCGCGGGACTAGCGTTTGGGGGTACGCAGTATTTT.

This clonotype was observed a handful of times. This chain joins TRBV29-1 and TRBJ2-3, with 8 bases identical to TRBD2. The V and J ends lost 7 bases and 9 bases, in that order; junction bases with no gene match: 18. Germline V gene lookup returns CDR1 SQVTM and CDR2 ANQGSEA. The CDR3 sequence is 15 residues long. CDR3: CSGHPSAGGPRTQYF. The CDR3 nucleotides are TGCAGCGGCCACCCCTCCGCGGGAGGACCACGGACGCAGTATTTT.

Only a few counts were recorded for this clonotype. The V gene is TRBV6-5, the J gene TRBJ2-7; D possibly corresponds to TRBD1 (6 bases). Germline CDR1 is MNHEY and CDR2 is SVGAGI. The CDR3 is 14 amino acids. The germline V and J ends were trimmed by 2 bases and 0 bases, with 8 bases remaining between them. The CDR3: CASSYMGASYEQYF. The CDR3, as DNA: TGTGCCAGCAGTTACATGGGGGCCTCCTACGAGCAGTACTTC.

This chain connects TRBV12-3 or TRBV12-4 to TRBJ2-5; weak D call: TRBD1 (5 bases). Trimming stripped 5 bases from V and 9 bases from J, with 13 bases between. The CDR3 has 12 amino acids. The CDR3 DNA is TGTGCCAGCAGTGACGGACACCCGGCCCAGTACTTC. Protein product: CASSDGHPAQYF.

The CDR3 DNA is TGTGCCAGCTCACCCCAAGCGGGAGGCCTTGATACGCAGTATTTT. The encoded protein is CASSPQAGGLDTQYF. The chain uses TRBV18 and TRBJ2-3, with 9 bases matching TRBD2. The CDR3 consists of 15 residues. V trimming: 3 bases; J trimming: 6 bases; junction bases outside the gene matches: 7. The germline gives CDR1 KGHSH, CDR2 LQKENI. The complete variable domain, with remaining parts taken from reference TRBV18 and TRBJ2-3, reads NAGVMQNPRHLVRRRGQEARLRCSPMKGHSHVYWYRQLPEEGLKFMVYLQKENIIDESGMPKERFSAEFPKEGPSILRIQQVVRGDSAAYFCASSPQAGGLDTQYFGPGTRLTVL.

This chain links TRBV5-1 with TRBJ2-3, with D unresolved. Germline CDR1 and CDR2: SGHRS and YFSETQ. The CDR3 extends over 14 amino acids. V was pared by 0 bases and J by 5 bases, with 10 bases between. CDR3 loop: CASSLDPSGDTQYF. For the CDR3, the DNA is TGCGCCAGCAGCTTGGATCCCAGTGGAGATACGCAGTATTTT.

This sequence joins TRBV5-8 and TRBJ2-3; D unclear. The CDR3 totals 13 residues. Trimming took 0 bases from V and 6 from J, leaving 8 bases between them. CDR1 and CDR2 from the germline V gene are SGHTS and YDEGEE. CDR3 nucleotides: TGTGCCAGCAGCTTGGGGGCCGGGGATACGCAGTATTTT. The encoded protein is CASSLGAGDTQYF.

This clonotype was picked up a small number of times. CDR3: CASSQDKSGYGYTF. The CDR3 DNA reads as TGCGCCAGCAGCCAAGATAAGTCCGGCTATGGCTACACCTTC. J is TRBJ1-2 and V is TRBV4-3; D ambiguous. The germline CDR1 and CDR2 sequences are LGHNA and YSLEER. The germline V and J ends were trimmed by 0 bases and 4 bases, with 9 bases remaining between them. This CDR3 has 14 amino acids.

This clonotype was counted only a few times. The chain links TRBV12-3 or TRBV12-4 to TRBJ2-5; D not certain. The CDR3 consists of 13 residues. Trimming shortened V by 5 bases and J by 5 bases, and 12 bases separated the two germline ends. The CDR3 DNA follows: TGTGCCAGCAGTCGCGGACGTGGTGAGACCCAGTACTTC. Protein product: CASSRGRGETQYF.